This entry is about one T cell receptor beta chain. What it binds is not known. The CDR3 consists of 12 residues. V gave up 5 bases and J gave up 7 bases, with 11 bases separating them. This record comes from a study of vaccination effects on CD4 cells after COVID-19. Study results and caveats: Limitations: small convalescent group and missing early post-infection timepoints.

Profiling relied on immunoSEQ multiplex PCR, and the TCRdb table lists in-frame clones only, not all of them. The repertoire includes 9,500 to 13,000 clones, around 70% of them detected once, and 20% to 25% sits in the top ten. ViraFEST assay sequencing came after antigen-specific CD4+ T cells were expanded with viral peptide pools. Subsequent to a culture period of about nine days, CD4+ T cells were isolated. The vaccine recipients had no prior SARS-CoV-2 infection, with negative nucleocapsid antibodies. The chain employs TRBV12-3 or TRBV12-4 and TRBJ1-2, with D unclear. The clonotype originates from a human donor who received a COVID-19 vaccine. This sample comprised CD4+ T cells from PBMCs cultured with HCoV-229E spike peptides, obtained before COVID-19 vaccination. The CDR3 loop reads CASSDTPSGYTF. CDR3 bases: TGTGCCAGCAGTGATACCCCGAGTGGCTACACCTTC.